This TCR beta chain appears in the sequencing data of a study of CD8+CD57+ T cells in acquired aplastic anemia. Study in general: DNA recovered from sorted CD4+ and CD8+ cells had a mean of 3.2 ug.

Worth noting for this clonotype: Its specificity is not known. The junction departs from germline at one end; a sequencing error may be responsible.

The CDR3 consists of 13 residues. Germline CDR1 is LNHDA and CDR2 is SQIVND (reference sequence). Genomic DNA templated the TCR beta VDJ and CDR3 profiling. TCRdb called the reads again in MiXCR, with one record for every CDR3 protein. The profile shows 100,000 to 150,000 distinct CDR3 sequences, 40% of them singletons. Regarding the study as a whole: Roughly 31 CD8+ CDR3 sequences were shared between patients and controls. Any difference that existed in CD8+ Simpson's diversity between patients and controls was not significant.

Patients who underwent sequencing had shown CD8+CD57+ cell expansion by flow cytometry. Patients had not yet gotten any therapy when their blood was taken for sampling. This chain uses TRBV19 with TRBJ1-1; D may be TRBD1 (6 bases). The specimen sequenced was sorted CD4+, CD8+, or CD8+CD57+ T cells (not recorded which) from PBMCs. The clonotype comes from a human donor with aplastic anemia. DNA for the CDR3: TGTGCCAGTAGTTTCGACAGGCCCCCTCGTCAGATCTTT. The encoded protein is CASSFDRPPRQIF.